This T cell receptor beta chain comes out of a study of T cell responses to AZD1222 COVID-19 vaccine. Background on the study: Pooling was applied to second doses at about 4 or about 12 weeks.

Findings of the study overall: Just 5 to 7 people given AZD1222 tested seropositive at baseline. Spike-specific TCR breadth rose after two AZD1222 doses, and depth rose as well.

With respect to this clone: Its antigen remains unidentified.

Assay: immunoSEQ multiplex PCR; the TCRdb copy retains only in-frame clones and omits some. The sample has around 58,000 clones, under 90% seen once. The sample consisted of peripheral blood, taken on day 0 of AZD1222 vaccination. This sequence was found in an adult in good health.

CDR3 region: CASSSWTEYEQYF. The CDR3 bases are TGTGCCAGCAGCTCCTGGACAGAGTACGAGCAGTACTTC. The genes are TRBV7-2 and TRBJ2-7; the D gene is possibly TRBD1 (6 bases). V dropped 4 bases and J dropped 4 bases, with 11 bases sitting between them. There are 13 residues in the CDR3. The germline gives CDR1 SGHTA, CDR2 FQGNSA.